This T cell receptor beta chain was retrieved from a study of blood T cell repertoires in COVID-19. On the study more broadly: The origin of the acute and convalescent COVID-19 samples was the United States, Italy and Spain.

Germline V gene data show CDR1 as SNHLY and CDR2 as FYNNEI. The ends were cut back, 7 bases at V and 2 bases at J, with 10 bases in the middle. This CDR3 has 13 amino acids. Clones were read by immunoSEQ multiplex PCR, and TCRdb kept only the in-frame ones, dropping some. Seen here are more than 60,000 clones, roughly 84% observed once, and the top ten hold approximately 3.3%. This receptor was identified in a man over 45 with acute or convalescent COVID-19. The J gene is TRBJ2-3, the V gene TRBV2; no firm D call. Sequencing used peripheral blood. The CDR3: CASNNNPTDTQYF. CDR3 DNA sequence: TGTGCCAGCAATAACAACCCCACAGATACGCAGTATTTT.